This T cell receptor (beta chain) was identified during a study of blood T cell repertoires in COVID-19. Overall study context: Both acute and convalescent COVID-19 samples were obtained from the United States, Italy and Spain. Sample material is recorded as cDNA or gDNA derived from T cells, B-cell-depleted T cells, or PBMCs.

How the authors handled the data: Scientists estimated how many nucleated cells there were by amplifying reference gene primers. The method was immunoSEQ multiplex PCR; TCRdb's version includes in-frame clones alone and lacks a portion of them. For V, J and clone size, that table is used; D and trimming come from the DNA. The sample records 300,000 or so clones, around four fifths being singletons. Sequenced input: peripheral blood. The TCR was taken from a woman aged 45-65 years with acute or convalescent COVID-19.

In nucleotides, the CDR3 is TGTGCCAGCTCACCCGACAGGGGGCGGGAAAGTGGCTACACCTTC. This codes for CASSPDRGRESGYTF. J is TRBJ1-2 and V is TRBV18; 10 nucleotides agree with TRBD1. Germline loops: CDR1 KGHSH, CDR2 LQKENI. V dropped 3 bases and J dropped 7; count of bases not matched to a gene: 8. This CDR3 is built from 15 residues.